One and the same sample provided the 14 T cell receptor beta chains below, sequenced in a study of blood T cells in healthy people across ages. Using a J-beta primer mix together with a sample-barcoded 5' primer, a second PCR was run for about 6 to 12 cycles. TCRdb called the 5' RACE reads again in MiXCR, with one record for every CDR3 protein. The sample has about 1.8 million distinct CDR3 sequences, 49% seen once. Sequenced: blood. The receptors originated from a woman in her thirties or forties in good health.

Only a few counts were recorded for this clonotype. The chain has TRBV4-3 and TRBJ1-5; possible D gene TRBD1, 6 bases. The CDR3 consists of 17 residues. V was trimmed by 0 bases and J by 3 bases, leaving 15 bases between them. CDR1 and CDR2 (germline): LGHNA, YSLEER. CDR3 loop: CASSQDAVRGSNQPQHF. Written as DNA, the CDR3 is TGCGCCAGCAGCCAAGATGCCGTGAGGGGGTCCAATCAGCCCCAGCATTTT.

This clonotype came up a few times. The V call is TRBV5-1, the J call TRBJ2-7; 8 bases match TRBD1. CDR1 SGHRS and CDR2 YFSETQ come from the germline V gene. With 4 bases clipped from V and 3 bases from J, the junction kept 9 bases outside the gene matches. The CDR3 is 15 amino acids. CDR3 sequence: CASSPGQGLGYEQYF. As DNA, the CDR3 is TGCGCCAGCAGCCCCGGACAGGGATTGGGCTACGAGCAGTACTTC.

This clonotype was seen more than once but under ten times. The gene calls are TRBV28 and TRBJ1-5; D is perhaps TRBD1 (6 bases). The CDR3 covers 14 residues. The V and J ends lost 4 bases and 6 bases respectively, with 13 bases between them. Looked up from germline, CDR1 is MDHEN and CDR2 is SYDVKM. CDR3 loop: CASSYPRRGQPQHF. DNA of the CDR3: TGTGCCAGCAGTTACCCGCGCAGGGGTCAGCCCCAGCATTTT.

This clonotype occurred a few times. The DNA of the CDR3 is TGTGCCAGCAGCCCCCCTGGCAGGGATCAGCCCCAGCATTTT. Translated: CASSPPGRDQPQHF. V is TRBV7-9 and J is TRBJ1-5; a possible D gene is TRBD1 (5 bases). This CDR3 is 14 amino acids long. V lost 5 bases and J 5 bases, leaving 13 bases between the germline ends. Germline CDR1 and CDR2: SEHNR and FQNEAQ (reference sequence).

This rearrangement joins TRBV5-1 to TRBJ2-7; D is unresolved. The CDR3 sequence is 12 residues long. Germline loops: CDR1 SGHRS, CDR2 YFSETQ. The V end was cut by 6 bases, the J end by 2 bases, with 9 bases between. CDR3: CASIPPPYEQYF. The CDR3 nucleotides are TGCGCCAGCATCCCTCCCCCCTACGAGCAGTACTTC.

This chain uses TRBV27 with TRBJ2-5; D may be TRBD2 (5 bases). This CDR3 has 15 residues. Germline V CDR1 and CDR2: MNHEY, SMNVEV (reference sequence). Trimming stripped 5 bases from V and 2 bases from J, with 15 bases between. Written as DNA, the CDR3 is TGTGCCAGCAGTAAGGAGGTGGGCTTACAAGAGACCCAGTACTTC. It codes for CASSKEVGLQETQYF.

CDR3 sequence: CASRQDGSNQPQHF. CDR3 bases: TGTGCCAGCAGGCAGGATGGTAGCAATCAGCCCCAGCATTTT. This rearrangement joins TRBV27 to TRBJ1-5; D ambiguous. Germline V gives CDR1 MNHEY, CDR2 SMNVEV (reference sequence). Trimming cost V 6 bases and J 0 bases, with 9 bases left between them. There are 14 residues in the CDR3.

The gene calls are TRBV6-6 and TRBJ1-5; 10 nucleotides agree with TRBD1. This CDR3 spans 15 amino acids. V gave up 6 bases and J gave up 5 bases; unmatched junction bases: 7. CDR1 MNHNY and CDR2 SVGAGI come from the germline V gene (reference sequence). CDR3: CASRNGQGGHQPQHF. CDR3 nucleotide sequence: TGTGCCAGCAGGAACGGACAGGGGGGACATCAGCCCCAGCATTTT.

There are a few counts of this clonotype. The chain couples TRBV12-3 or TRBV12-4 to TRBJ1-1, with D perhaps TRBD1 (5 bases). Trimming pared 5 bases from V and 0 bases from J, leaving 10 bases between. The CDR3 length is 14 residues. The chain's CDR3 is CASSRQTMNTEAFF. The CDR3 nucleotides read TGTGCCAGCAGTCGACAGACTATGAACACTGAAGCTTTCTTT.

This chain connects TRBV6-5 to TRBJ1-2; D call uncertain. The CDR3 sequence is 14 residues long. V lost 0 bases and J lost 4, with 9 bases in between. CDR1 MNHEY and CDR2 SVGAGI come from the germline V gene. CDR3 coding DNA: TGTGCCAGCAGTTACTCGCTTACGGGCTATGGCTACACCTTC. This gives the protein CASSYSLTGYGYTF.

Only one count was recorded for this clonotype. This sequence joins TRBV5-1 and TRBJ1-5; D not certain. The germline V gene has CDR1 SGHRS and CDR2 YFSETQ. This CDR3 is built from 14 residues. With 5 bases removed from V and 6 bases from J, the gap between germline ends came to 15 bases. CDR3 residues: CASRLREGSQPQHF. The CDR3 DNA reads TGCGCCAGCAGGTTGAGAGAAGGGAGTCAGCCCCAGCATTTT.

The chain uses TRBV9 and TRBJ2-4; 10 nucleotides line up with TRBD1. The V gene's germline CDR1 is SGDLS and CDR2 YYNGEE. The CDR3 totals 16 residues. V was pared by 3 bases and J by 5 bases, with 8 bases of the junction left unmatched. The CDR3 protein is CASSAPGQGVQNIQYF. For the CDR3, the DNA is TGTGCCAGCAGCGCGCCAGGACAGGGGGTACAAAACATTCAGTACTTC.

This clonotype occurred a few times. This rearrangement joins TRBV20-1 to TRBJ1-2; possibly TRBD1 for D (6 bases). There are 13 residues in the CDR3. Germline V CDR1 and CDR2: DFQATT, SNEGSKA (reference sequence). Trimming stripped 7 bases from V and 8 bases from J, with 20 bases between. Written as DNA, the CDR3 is TGCAGTGGTCCTAAACACGCAGACAGGGGCTACACCTTC. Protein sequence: CSGPKHADRGYTF.

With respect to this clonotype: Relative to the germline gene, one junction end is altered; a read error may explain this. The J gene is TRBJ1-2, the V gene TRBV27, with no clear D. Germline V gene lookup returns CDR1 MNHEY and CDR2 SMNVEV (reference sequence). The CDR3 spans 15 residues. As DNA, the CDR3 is TGTGCCAGCAGTTTTGCGGGCAGCCCGAACTATGGCTGCACCTTC. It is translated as CASSFAGSPNYGCTF.